These 5 T cell receptor beta chains were sequenced from one sample in a study of Tregs in tolerant kidney transplant recipients. TCRdb's copy holds only in-frame clones and misses some; the assay was immunoSEQ multiplex PCR. The profile shows about 19,000 clones, about three fifths of them singletons. Their cognate antigens are unknown. The sample comprised Tregs from blood cultured with allogeneic cells. These receptor sequences come from a human donor in good health.

V and J are TRBV11-2 and TRBJ2-3; D not certain. The CDR3 runs 13 residues. The germline V gene has CDR1 SGHAT and CDR2 FQNNGV. V dropped 2 bases and J dropped 3 bases, with 6 bases sitting between them. CDR3 protein: CASSLFRTDTQYF. In DNA, the CDR3 is TGTGCCAGCAGCTTATTTAGAACAGATACGCAGTATTTT.

The rearrangement joins TRBV5-1 to TRBJ2-2; D gene unclear. The CDR3 extends over 13 amino acids. Germline V gives CDR1 SGHRS, CDR2 YFSETQ. Between the trimmed V and J ends, which lost 1 base and 8 bases, there was a span of 9 bases. CDR3 in DNA: TGCGCCAGCAGCTTGTCCCTACGGGGGGAGCTGTTTTTT. Translated: CASSLSLRGELFF.

This clone turned up a few times. The genes are TRBV18 and TRBJ2-3, with D uncertain. V was shortened by 3 bases and J by 5 bases, with 9 bases between the two germline ends. This CDR3 region has 13 residues. CDR1 KGHSH and CDR2 LQKENI come from the germline V gene. For the CDR3, the DNA is TGTGCCAGCTCACCGAGTTCAGAAGATACGCAGTATTTT. This encodes CASSPSSEDTQYF.

Turning to this clone: The junction departs from the called germline gene at one end, perhaps through a read error. Written as DNA, the CDR3 is TGCGCCGGCAGCCAGTCCGGGACAGGGGACTATGGCTACACCTTC. Protein product: CAGSQSGTGDYGYTF. This rearrangement joins TRBV4-1 to TRBJ1-2; 10 nucleotides agree with TRBD1. The CDR3 loop spans 15 amino acids. CDR1 and CDR2 (germline): MGHRA, YSYEKL.

CDR3 amino acids: CASNRQGVSYEQYF. The DNA of the CDR3 is TGTGCCAGCAACCGACAGGGGGTTTCCTACGAGCAGTACTTC. This chain uses TRBV6-1 with TRBJ2-7; 9 nucleotides agree with TRBD1. The CDR3 is 14 residues long. V lost 7 bases and J lost 1; bases outside the gene matches: 5. The germline CDR1 and CDR2 sequences are MNHNS and SASEGT.